This T cell receptor (beta chain) was obtained from a study of blood T cell repertoires in COVID-19. Study information: Nucleic acid was either cDNA or gDNA, and it came from T cells, B-cell-depleted T cells, or PBMCs.

V gave up 0 bases and J gave up 5 bases; unmatched junction bases: 9. The CDR3 runs 16 residues. Per germline, CDR1 SGHRS and CDR2 YFSETQ. A note on this clone: Distinct nucleotide sequences in the sample also encode this CDR3.

Source study methods: Scientists estimated how many nucleated cells there were by amplifying reference gene primers. Only in-frame clones appear in the TCRdb table, and some are missing; sequencing was by immunoSEQ multiplex PCR. That table supplies the V and J calls and clone size; D and trimming were determined from the DNA. The sample contains over 110,000 clones, 65% to 80% of which appear only once. The chain carries TRBV5-1 and TRBJ2-5, with TRBD1 matching 8 bases. The sequenced material came from peripheral blood. This receptor was identified in a man aged 55-75 years with acute or convalescent COVID-19. Written as DNA, the CDR3 is TGCGCCAGCAGCTTGGCGCCCCAGGGGGCGAAGGAGACCCAGTACTTC. Translation gives CASSLAPQGAKETQYF.